This T cell receptor beta chain was recorded in a study of cytomegalovirus exposure and HLA in healthy donors. The study, taken as a whole, reports: Immune exposure was documented only through CMV serostatus.

The study ran its PCR with 60 Vbeta and 13 Jbeta primers. Sequenced by immunoSEQ multiplex PCR; TCRdb stores in-frame clones only, minus some. The table includes under 200,000 clones, over 75% detected once. Looked up from germline, CDR1 is SGHVS and CDR2 is FQNEAQ. CDR3 length equals 14 residues. Trimming shortened V by 5 bases and J by 3 bases, and 12 bases separated the two germline ends. Samples came from healthy bone marrow donors. As to this clone: Its antigen is not known.

This rearrangement joins TRBV7-8 to TRBJ2-3; possibly TRBD2 for D (5 bases). Sequencing was done on a sample of PBMCs. The sequence derives from a woman aged 50 to 60 in good health and CMV-seronegative. CDR3: CASSTWTGTDTQYF. CDR3 DNA: TGTGCCAGCAGCACTTGGACTGGAACAGATACGCAGTATTTT.